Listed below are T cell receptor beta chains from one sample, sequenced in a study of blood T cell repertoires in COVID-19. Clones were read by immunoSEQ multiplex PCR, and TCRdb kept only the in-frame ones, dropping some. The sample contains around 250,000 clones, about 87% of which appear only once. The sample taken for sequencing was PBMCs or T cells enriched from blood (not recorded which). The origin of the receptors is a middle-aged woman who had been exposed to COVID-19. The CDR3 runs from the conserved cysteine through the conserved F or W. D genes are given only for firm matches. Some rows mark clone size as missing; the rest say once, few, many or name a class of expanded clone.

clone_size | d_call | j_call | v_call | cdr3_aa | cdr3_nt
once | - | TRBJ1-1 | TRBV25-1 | CASSKRNTEAFF | TGTGCCAGCAGTAAGCGAAACACTGAAGCTTTCTTT
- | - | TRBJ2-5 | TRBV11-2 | CASSLDRETQYF | TGTGCCAGCAGCTTAGATCGGGAGACCCAGTACTTC
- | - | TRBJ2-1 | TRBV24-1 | CATSDLQSGGPNNEQFF | TGTGCCACCAGTGATTTGCAGTCCGGGGGGCCCAACAATGAGCAGTTCTTC
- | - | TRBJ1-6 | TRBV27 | CASRVSTGSSYNSPLHF | TGTGCCAGCAGAGTGAGCACAGGGAGCTCCTATAATTCACCCCTCCACTTT
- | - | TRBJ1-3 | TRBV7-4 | CASSLTQGWEAGNTIYF | TGTGCCAGCAGCTTAACCCAGGGCTGGGAGGCTGGAAACACCATATATTTT
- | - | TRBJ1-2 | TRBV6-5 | CASSYSTGGGYGYTF | TGTGCCAGCAGTTACTCGACCGGGGGTGGGTATGGCTACACCTTC
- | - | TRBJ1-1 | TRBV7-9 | CASSLSPGKNTEAFF | TGTGCCAGCAGCTTAAGTCCCGGGAAGAACACTGAAGCTTTCTTT
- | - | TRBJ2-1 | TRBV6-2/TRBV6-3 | CASSSLVNEQFF | TGTGCCAGCAGTTCCCTAGTAAATGAGCAGTTCTTC
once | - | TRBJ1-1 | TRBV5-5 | CASSLPPGMNTEAFF | TGTGCCAGCAGCTTGCCCCCAGGGATGAACACTGAAGCTTTCTTT
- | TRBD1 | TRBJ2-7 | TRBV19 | CASSINGLGQTQYF | TGTGCCAGTAGTATAAACGGTTTGGGACAGACGCAGTACTTC
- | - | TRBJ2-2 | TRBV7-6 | CASSLRVTGELFF | TGTGCCAGCAGCTTAAGAGTCACCGGGGAGCTGTTTTTT